This T cell receptor (beta chain) was observed in a study of Graves' ophthalmopathy and Graves' hyperthyroidism. Details on this clonotype: At one end the junction does not follow the germline gene, possibly because of a read error.

RNA transcripts were the template, and TCR beta CDR3 regions were amplified from them. Second-round multiplex PCR came after a first-round RT-PCR that employed HTBI primers. MiXCR was run by TCRdb on the multiplex PCR reads, yielding one entry per CDR3 protein. The table shows around 520,000 distinct CDR3 sequences, with approximately 37% occurring only once. The TCR originated in an adult man with Graves' hyperthyroidism. The sequenced sample consisted of peripheral blood or thyroid tissue (not recorded which).

The CDR3 coding sequence is TGCGCCAGCAGCCAAGAGAGGTTAAGAAACACTGAAGCTTTCTTT. It is translated as CASSQERLRNTEAFF. The chain is built from TRBV5-5 and TRBJ1-1; D is ambiguous. This CDR3 has 15 amino acids. Germline CDR1 reads SGHKS; CDR2 reads YYEKEE (reference sequence).